Following are 30 T cell receptor beta chains from one sample sequenced in a study of shared T cell receptors in the human thymus. Some clones are missing from TCRdb's copy, which holds only in-frame ones; the method was immunoSEQ multiplex PCR. In the table there are roughly 410,000 clones, approximately 95% of which are singletons. The sample taken for sequencing was thymocytes. The receptors originated from a human donor.

The sample holds one count of this clone. V and J are TRBV4-3 and TRBJ2-1; weak D call: TRBD2 (6 bases). This CDR3 has 18 amino acids. V shed 0 bases and J shed 3 bases, with 18 bases lying between them. Per germline, CDR1 LGHNA and CDR2 YSLEER. CDR3 protein: CASSQDRGWERVYNEQFF. CDR3 nucleotides: TGCGCCAGCAGCCAAGACCGAGGGTGGGAGCGGGTCTACAATGAGCAGTTCTTC.

This clone was picked up one time. The rearrangement links TRBV7-6 to TRBJ1-3; D gene ambiguous. The CDR3 consists of 16 residues. From germline, CDR1 is SGHVS and CDR2 FNYEAQ. Trimming stripped 2 bases from V and 2 bases from J, with 13 bases between. The DNA of the CDR3 is TGTGCCAGCAGCTTACTAGCCCCTGAGGCTGGAAACACCATATATTTT. Translation gives CASSLLAPEAGNTIYF.

The rearrangement links TRBV11-1 to TRBJ2-5; D call uncertain. V lost 5 bases to trimming and J lost 7 bases, with 11 bases between them. CDR3 length: 12 residues. Per the germline V gene, CDR1 is SGHAT and CDR2 is FQDESV (reference sequence). CDR3 region: CASSTWTGTQYF. The CDR3, as DNA: TGTGCCAGCAGCACTTGGACCGGGACCCAGTACTTC. Variable domain in full (rest from reference TRBV11-1 and TRBJ2-5): EAEVAQSPRYKITEKSQAVAFWCDPISGHATLYWYRQILGQGPELLVQFQDESVVDDSQLPKDRFSAERLKGVDSTLKIQPAELGDSAMYLCASSTWTGTQYFGPGTRLLVL.

The rearrangement joins TRBV2 to TRBJ2-5; TRBD1 is a possible D gene (6 bases). Deletions cut 7 bases from V and 2 bases from J, with 17 bases between. Germline lookup yields CDR1 SNHLY and CDR2 FYNNEI. The CDR3 has 15 residues. CDR3 sequence (DNA): TGTGCCAGCATTCCCAGGTGGGGGCTGCAAGAGACCCAGTACTTC. Protein sequence: CASIPRWGLQETQYF.

The chain recombines TRBV28 with TRBJ2-1; 13 bases are a match to TRBD2. V trimming: 8 bases; J trimming: 14 bases; junction bases outside the gene matches: 9. Germline V gene data show CDR1 as MDHEN and CDR2 as SYDVKM. The CDR3 length is 13 residues. CDR3: CASRTSGSLEKFF. CDR3 nucleotides: TGTGCCAGCCGGACTAGCGGGAGCCTAGAGAAGTTCTTC. Drawing the rest from reference TRBV28 and TRBJ2-1, the complete variable domain is DVKVTQSSRYLVKRTGEKVFLECVQDMDHENMFWYRQDPGLGLRLIYFSYDVKMKEKGDIPEGYSVSREKKERFSLILESASTNQTSMYLCASRTSGSLEKFFGPGTRLTVL.

This chain connects TRBV10-2 to TRBJ2-5, with 8 bases lining up with TRBD2. Unmatched junction bases numbered 7, after V lost 8 bases and J lost 2 bases. This CDR3 has 14 residues. Germline V gene lookup returns CDR1 WSHSY and CDR2 SAAADI. The CDR3 spells CASLPTSGQETQYF. The CDR3 DNA follows: TGCGCCAGCTTGCCTACTAGCGGACAAGAGACCCAGTACTTC.

This clone was found once. The chain recombines TRBV28 with TRBJ2-7; 7 nucleotides align to TRBD2. CDR3 length: 13 residues. Germline values: CDR1 MDHEN, CDR2 SYDVKM. V was pared by 6 bases and J by 6 bases, with 8 bases of the junction left unmatched. For the CDR3, the DNA is TGTGCCAGCAGCCCCATGGGGGGGGGCGAGCAGTACTTC. Protein product: CASSPMGGGEQYF. The variable domain in full, completed from reference TRBV28 and TRBJ2-7, reads DVKVTQSSRYLVKRTGEKVFLECVQDMDHENMFWYRQDPGLGLRLIYFSYDVKMKEKGDIPEGYSVSREKKERFSLILESASTNQTSMYLCASSPMGGGEQYFGPGTRLTVT.

This chain links TRBV28 with TRBJ1-4; TRBD1 aligns across 8 bases. In germline, CDR1 is MDHEN, CDR2 SYDVKM. V was clipped by 5 bases and J by 4 bases; unmatched bases: 6. The CDR3 contains 15 residues. The CDR3 DNA is TGTGCCAGCAGTAAACCGGGACAGGTTAATGAAAAACTGTTTTTT. Its translation is CASSKPGQVNEKLFF.

V is TRBV28 and J is TRBJ1-1; TRBD1 matches 7 bases. The germline CDR1 and CDR2 sequences are MDHEN and SYDVKM. V gave up 7 bases and J gave up 0 bases; unmatched junction bases: 8. This CDR3 region has 15 residues. CDR3 amino acids: CASIQPDRLNTEAFF. In nucleotides, the CDR3 is TGTGCCAGCATTCAGCCGGACAGGTTGAACACTGAAGCTTTCTTT.

This clone was seen just once. The CDR3 DNA reads as TGCAGCGTTGGTCCGGTTGGCCTGAATTCCAGCGAGAAAAAAGGCTACACCTTC. Translation gives CSVGPVGLNSSEKKGYTF. The chain employs TRBV29-1 and TRBJ1-2; unclear D gene. Trimming cost V 4 bases and J 8 bases, with 32 bases left between them. Germline V gene lookup returns CDR1 SQVTM and CDR2 ANQGSEA. The length of the CDR3 is 18 residues.

Here the CDR3 reads CASTITTSSGANVLTF. In DNA, the CDR3 is TGTGCCAGCACTATAACGACCAGCTCTGGGGCCAACGTCCTGACTTTC. V and J are TRBV5-4 and TRBJ2-6; D ambiguous. The CDR3 extends over 16 amino acids. V shed 6 bases and J shed 0 bases, with 13 bases lying between them. Per the germline V gene, CDR1 is SGHNT and CDR2 is YYREEE (reference sequence).

This sequence joins TRBV5-1 and TRBJ1-6; TRBD1 matches at 7 bases. The CDR3 is 15 amino acids. Germline CDR1 SGHRS, CDR2 YFSETQ. The trim removed 2 bases at V and 5 bases at J, leaving 4 bases unmatched. In nucleotides, the CDR3 is TGCGCCAGCAGCTTCTCCAGGGGGGATAATTCACCCCTCCACTTT. Protein product: CASSFSRGDNSPLHF.

V usage is TRBV6-4 and J usage is TRBJ2-1; 9 bases align to TRBD1. The junction had 12 bases not matched to a gene; V was cut back by 4 bases and J by 2 bases. Germline V gives CDR1 MRHNA, CDR2 SNTAGT. The CDR3 consists of 18 residues. For the CDR3, the DNA is TGTGCCAGCAGTGGGTGTATCTGGGACAGGGTAGCCTACAATGAGCAGTTCTTC. Translated, it gives CASSGCIWDRVAYNEQFF.

This chain joins TRBV28 and TRBJ1-3; D is unresolved. CDR1 MDHEN and CDR2 SYDVKM come from the germline V gene. Trimming stripped 6 bases from V and 0 bases from J, with 15 bases between. The CDR3 has 16 residues. CDR3 sequence (DNA): TGTGCCAGCAGCCCTCCGGCCAACCTCTCTGGAAACACCATATATTTT. This translates into CASSPPANLSGNTIYF.

The chain has TRBV5-1 and TRBJ2-5; tentatively, D is TRBD1 or TRBD2 (6 bases each). Germline loops: CDR1 SGHRS, CDR2 YFSETQ. This CDR3 is 15 amino acids long. V lost 2 bases and J lost 5, with 16 bases in between. CDR3 in amino acids: CASSLGGIRGETQYF. In DNA, the CDR3 is TGCGCCAGCAGCTTAGGAGGGATTAGGGGGGAGACCCAGTACTTC.

The chain carries TRBV6-1 and TRBJ2-1; 12 bases match TRBD1. Germline CDR1 is MNHNS and CDR2 is SASEGT. The CDR3 is made up of 15 amino acids. Unmatched junction bases numbered 7, after V lost 5 bases and J lost 8 bases. The CDR3 protein is CASSPRGTGGHEQFF. DNA for the CDR3: TGTGCCAGCAGTCCAAGAGGGACAGGGGGCCATGAGCAGTTCTTC.

This chain links TRBV27 with TRBJ1-2; TRBD1 matches at 8 bases. V was clipped by 4 bases and J by 2 bases; unmatched bases: 6. CDR3 size: 15 residues. CDR1 is MNHEY, CDR2 SMNVEV, per germline (reference sequence). In nucleotides, the CDR3 is TGTGCCAGCAGTTCCGGCCGGGACAGGAACTATGGCTACACCTTC. Protein product: CASSSGRDRNYGYTF.

V is TRBV7-2 and J is TRBJ2-5, with 10 bases that match TRBD2. Germline V gives CDR1 SGHTA, CDR2 FQGNSA. The CDR3 runs 15 residues. V shed 5 bases and J 5 bases; nucleotides not matched to a gene: 8. For the CDR3, the DNA is TGTGCCAGCAGCCAGAGCGGGAGGGCCGAGGAGACCCAGTACTTC. Translation: CASSQSGRAEETQYF.

The chain employs TRBV14 and TRBJ2-7, with 11 bases that match TRBD2. In germline, CDR1 is SGHDN, CDR2 FVKESK. After removal of 3 bases from V and 5 bases from J, the junction contained 6 bases not matched to a gene. The CDR3 loop spans 15 amino acids. CDR3 DNA: TGTGCCAGCAGCCAGGGGGAACTAGCGGGAGACGAGCAGTACTTC. Its protein product is CASSQGELAGDEQYF. The full variable domain, in which reference TRBV14 and TRBJ2-7 provide the parts outside the CDR3, is EAGVTQFPSHSVIEKGQTVTLRCDPISGHDNLYWYRRVMGKEIKFLLHFVKESKQDESGMPNNRFLAERTGGTYSTLKVQPAELEDSGVYFCASSQGELAGDEQYFGPGTRLTVT.

The genes are TRBV7-8 and TRBJ2-4, with D tentatively TRBD1 (6 bases). Germline CDR1 is SGHVS and CDR2 is FQNEAQ. This CDR3 has 16 amino acids. Deletions cut 5 bases from V and 4 bases from J, with 18 bases between. Written as DNA, the CDR3 is TGTGCCAGCAGCACCCGGACAGCTGCCGCGAAAAACATTCAGTACTTC. Residues: CASSTRTAAAKNIQYF.

The V call is TRBV5-5, the J call TRBJ2-7, with 10 bases matching TRBD2. Germline V gene data show CDR1 as SGHKS and CDR2 as YYEKEE (reference sequence). V lost 4 bases to trimming and J lost 5 bases; unmatched junction nucleotides: 9. The CDR3 extends over 15 amino acids. The CDR3 protein is CASSAAAGGRDEQYF. CDR3 DNA sequence: TGTGCCAGCAGCGCCGCAGCGGGAGGGCGAGACGAGCAGTACTTC. The full variable domain, in which reference TRBV5-5 and TRBJ2-7 provide the parts outside the CDR3, is DAGVTQSPTHLIKTRGQQVTLRCSPISGHKSVSWYQQVLGQGPQFIFQYYEKEERGRGNFPDRFSARQFPNYSSELNVNALLLGDSALYLCASSAAAGGRDEQYFGPGTRLTVT.

CDR3 loop: CASSYPGPGGETQYF. The CDR3 nucleotides are TGTGCCAGCAGTTACCCAGGTCCCGGAGGGGAGACCCAGTACTTC. This rearrangement joins TRBV6-6 to TRBJ2-5, with D perhaps TRBD2 (6 bases). Germline assignment: CDR1 MNHNY and CDR2 SVGAGI (reference sequence). The CDR3 is 15 amino acids. The ends were cut back, 2 bases at V and 5 bases at J, with 15 bases in the middle.

This chain joins TRBV29-1 and TRBJ2-1; D gene unclear. Germline V lookup: CDR1 SQVTM, CDR2 ANQGSEA. The CDR3 is 13 amino acids. The V gene lost 0 bases and the J gene lost 8 bases, with 11 bases spanning the gap. The CDR3 region has the DNA TGCAGCGTTGAAGAGAGAGTGGTCGATGAGCAGTTCTTC. Translating gives CSVEERVVDEQFF.

The genes are TRBV11-3 and TRBJ2-1; 9 positions match TRBD2. V was clipped by 2 bases and J by 4 bases; unmatched bases: 0. This CDR3 has 14 residues. The germline CDR1 and CDR2 sequences are SGHNT and YENEEA. CDR3 residues: CASSLSGRYNEQFF. The CDR3 DNA follows: TGTGCCAGCAGCTTAAGCGGGAGGTACAATGAGCAGTTCTTC.

This chain joins TRBV4-2 and TRBJ1-5; D not certain. The germline CDR1 and CDR2 sequences are LGHNA and YNFKEQ. V was shortened by 4 bases and J by 1 base, with 14 bases between the two germline ends. The CDR3 loop spans 16 amino acids. CDR3 residues: CASSPFWGRSNQPQHF. The CDR3 region has the DNA TGTGCCAGCAGCCCGTTCTGGGGAAGGAGCAATCAGCCCCAGCATTTT.

This clone has just a few counts. The chain carries TRBV11-2 and TRBJ1-1; possibly TRBD1 for D (5 bases). Germline V gene sequence: CDR1 SGHAT, CDR2 FQNNGV. The CDR3 runs 14 residues. Trimming cost V 0 bases and J 7 bases, with 12 bases left between them. CDR3 bases: TGTGCCAGCAGCTTAGATCTGGAGGGGAATGAAGCTTTCTTT. It translates to CASSLDLEGNEAFF.

The rearrangement links TRBV5-4 to TRBJ2-4, with 8 bases identical to TRBD2. V lost 4 bases to trimming and J lost 15 bases; unmatched junction nucleotides: 21. There are 16 residues in the CDR3. Germline assignment: CDR1 SGHNT and CDR2 YYREEE (reference sequence). CDR3 in amino acids: CASSHLEGGRPSPGYF. In DNA form, the CDR3 reads TGTGCCAGCAGCCATTTGGAGGGCGGGAGGCCCTCCCCCGGGTACTTC.

The V and J genes are TRBV28 and TRBJ2-7, with 8 bases identical to TRBD2. Germline values: CDR1 MDHEN, CDR2 SYDVKM. With V trimmed by 7 bases and J by 3 bases, 8 bases remained unmatched. CDR3 length: 14 amino acids. Here the CDR3 DNA reads TGTGCCAGCAATCCCGGGGGGGGGAGCTACGAGCAGTACTTC. The encoded protein is CASNPGGGSYEQYF. Full variable domain (remainder filled in from reference TRBV28 and TRBJ2-7): DVKVTQSSRYLVKRTGEKVFLECVQDMDHENMFWYRQDPGLGLRLIYFSYDVKMKEKGDIPEGYSVSREKKERFSLILESASTNQTSMYLCASNPGGGSYEQYFGPGTRLTVT.

The V call is TRBV6-4, the J call TRBJ2-3, with D possibly being TRBD1 or TRBD2 (7 bases each). The V gene's germline CDR1 is MRHNA and CDR2 SNTAGT. This CDR3 contains 15 residues. V lost 0 bases and J lost 6, with 13 bases in between. The CDR3 loop is CASSDSEGGGDTQYF. DNA of the CDR3: TGTGCCAGCAGTGACTCGGAGGGAGGGGGCGATACGCAGTATTTT.

The chain is built from TRBV30 and TRBJ2-7; D gene unclear. The CDR3 totals 14 residues. With 0 bases removed from V and 1 base from J, the gap between germline ends came to 10 bases. The germline V gene encodes CDR1 GTSNPN and CDR2 SVGIG (reference sequence). The DNA for the CDR3 is TGTGCCTGGAGTGTATCTCCTGGATCCTACGAGCAGTACTTC. Amino acid sequence: CAWSVSPGSYEQYF. The variable domain in full, with the rest retrieved from reference TRBV30 and TRBJ2-7, is SQTIHQWPATLVQPVGSPLSLECTVEGTSNPNLYWYRQAAGRGLQLLFYSVGIGQISSEVPQNLSASRPQDRQFILSSKKLLLSDSGFYLCAWSVSPGSYEQYFGPGTRLTVT.